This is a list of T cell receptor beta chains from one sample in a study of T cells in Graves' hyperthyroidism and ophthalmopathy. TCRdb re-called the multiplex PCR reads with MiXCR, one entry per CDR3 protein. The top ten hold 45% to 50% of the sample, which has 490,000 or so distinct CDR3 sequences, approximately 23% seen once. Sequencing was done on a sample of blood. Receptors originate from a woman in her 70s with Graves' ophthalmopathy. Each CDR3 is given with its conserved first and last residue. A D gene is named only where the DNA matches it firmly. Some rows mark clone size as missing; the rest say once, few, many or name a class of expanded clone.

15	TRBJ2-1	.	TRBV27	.	CASSLGLARGNEQFF	TGTGCCAGCAGTTTGGGTCTAGCACGGGGCAATGAGCAGTTCTTC
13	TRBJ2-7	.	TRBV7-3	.	CASSSSGNYEQYF	TGTGCCAGCAGCTCTTCCGGGAACTACGAGCAGTACTTC
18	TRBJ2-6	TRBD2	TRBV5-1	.	CASSSGTSISSGANVLTF	TGCGCCAGCAGTTCCGGGACTAGCATATCCTCTGGGGCCAACGTCCTGACTTTC
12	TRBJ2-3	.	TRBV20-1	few	CSARDLKDTQYF	TGCAGTGCTAGAGATCTCAAAGATACGCAGTATTTT
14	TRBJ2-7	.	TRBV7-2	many	CASSRNSGVYEQYF	TGTGCCAGCAGCCGAAACAGCGGAGTCTACGAGCAGTACTTC
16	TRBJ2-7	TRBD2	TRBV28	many	CASSFTLRELSYEQYF	TGTGCCAGCAGTTTTACTTTGCGGGAGCTCTCCTACGAGCAGTACTTC
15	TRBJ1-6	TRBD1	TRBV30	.	CGRQGMFTYNSPLHF	TGCGGCCGACAGGGGATGTTCACCTATAATTCACCCCTCCACTTT
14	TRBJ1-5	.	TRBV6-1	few	CASSARDGNQPQHF	TGTGCCAGCAGTGCCAGGGACGGAAATCAGCCCCAGCATTTT
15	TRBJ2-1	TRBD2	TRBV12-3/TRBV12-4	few	CASSWTSGGNNEQFF	TGTGCCAGCAGCTGGACTAGCGGGGGGAACAATGAGCAGTTCTTC
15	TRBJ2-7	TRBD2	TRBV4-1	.	CASSQVRGGTYEQYF	TGCGCCAGCAGCCAAGTTCGCGGGGGAACCTACGAGCAGTACTTC
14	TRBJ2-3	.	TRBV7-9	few	CASSSSRRWDTQYF	TGTGCCAGCAGCTCAAGCCGTCGCTGGGATACGCAGTATTTT
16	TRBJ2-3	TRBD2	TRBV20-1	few	CSATNPLAASTDTQYF	TGCAGTGCAACAAACCCCCTAGCGGCTAGCACAGATACGCAGTATTTT
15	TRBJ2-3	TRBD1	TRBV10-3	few	CAISEDRGPRGTQYF	TGTGCCATCAGTGAAGACAGGGGGCCCCGCGGGACGCAGTATTTT
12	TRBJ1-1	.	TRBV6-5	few	CASSYLAGEAFF	TGTGCCAGCAGTTACCTGGCAGGGGAAGCTTTCTTT
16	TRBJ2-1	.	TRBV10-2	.	CASRITEGSMYNEQFF	TGCGCCAGCAGGATAACAGAGGGTAGTATGTACAATGAGCAGTTCTTC
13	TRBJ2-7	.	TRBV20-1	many	CSARNPGFGEQYF	TGCAGTGCTAGGAACCCCGGGTTTGGCGAGCAGTACTTC
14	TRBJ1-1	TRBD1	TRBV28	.	CASTEQGAYTEAFF	TGTGCCAGCACCGAACAGGGGGCCTACACTGAAGCTTTCTTT
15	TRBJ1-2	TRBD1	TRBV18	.	CASSPIGQGGYGYTF	TGTGCCAGCTCACCAATAGGACAGGGCGGCTATGGCTACACCTTC
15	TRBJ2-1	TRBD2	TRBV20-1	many	CSAPPGASGSHEQFF	TGCAGTGCTCCCCCAGGGGCTAGCGGGAGTCATGAGCAGTTCTTC
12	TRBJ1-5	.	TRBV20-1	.	CSASHLGQPQHF	TGCAGTGCCTCTCACTTGGGTCAGCCCCAGCATTTT